The 24 T cell receptor beta chains reported below all come from one sample, sequenced in a study of shared clonotypes between healthy human individuals. Generated by immunoSEQ multiplex PCR, the TCRdb table keeps only in-frame clones and is missing some. This table holds 850,000 to 1,200,000 clones, around 76% found once. Material: memory CD4+ T cells sorted from blood. Subset described: CD45RA-negative fraction. The receptor source for this set is a man between 18 and 29 years old in good health.

The rearrangement joins TRBV11-3 to TRBJ2-3; D may be TRBD2 (6 bases). In germline, CDR1 is SGHNT, CDR2 YENEEA. The germline V and J ends were trimmed by 4 bases and 3 bases, with 14 bases remaining between them. The CDR3 contains 15 residues. The CDR3 region is CASSYSSGTTDTQYF. CDR3 nucleotides: TGTGCCAGCAGCTATTCCTCCGGGACTACAGATACGCAGTATTTT.

The chain employs TRBV19 and TRBJ1-5; 8 bases agree with TRBD1. Losses at the gene ends were 6 bases for V and 4 bases for J; bases not matched to a gene: 11. Per the germline V gene, CDR1 is LNHDA and CDR2 is SQIVND (reference sequence). The CDR3 is 16 residues long. Written as DNA, the CDR3 is TGTGCCAGTAGCCCGCAGGGGGCCCAGGTGAATCAGCCCCAGCATTTT. Translated: CASSPQGAQVNQPQHF.

Points on this clone: Germline and junction disagree at one end, which may indicate a read error. The chain carries TRBV7-7 and TRBJ2-2, with 10 positions matching TRBD2. The CDR3 is 14 residues long. The V gene's germline CDR1 is SSHAT and CDR2 FNYEAQ (reference sequence). The DNA for the CDR3 is TGTGCTAGCAGCCCTAGCGGGAGTTCTGGGGAGCTGTTTTTT. Its translation is CASSPSGSSGELFF.

This chain connects TRBV5-4 to TRBJ2-3; D is possibly TRBD2 (6 bases). CDR1 is SGHNT, CDR2 YYREEE, per germline (reference sequence). This CDR3 spans 14 amino acids. V lost 1 base and J 6 bases, leaving 12 bases between the germline ends. The CDR3 nucleotides are TGTGCCAGCAGCTTGAACAGCGGGTTTGATACGCAGTATTTT. It codes for CASSLNSGFDTQYF.

V usage is TRBV30 and J usage is TRBJ2-7; TRBD1 matches 7 bases. The CDR3 consists of 12 residues. V lost 7 bases to trimming and J lost 7 bases; unmatched junction nucleotides: 10. Germline values: CDR1 GTSNPN, CDR2 SVGIG (reference sequence). CDR3 in amino acids: CAYIVQGWEQYF. In nucleotides, the CDR3 is TGTGCCTACATTGTACAGGGGTGGGAGCAGTACTTC.

This clone occurred once. An end of the junction does not agree with germline; a read error may underlie this. V is TRBV4-1 and J is TRBJ2-7, with 7 bases that match TRBD1. The CDR3 contains 13 residues. The germline CDR1 and CDR2 sequences are MGHRA and YSYEKL. CDR3 sequence reads: CASSHRQGLEQCF. The CDR3 nucleotides read TGCGCCAGCAGCCACCGACAGGGCCTCGAGCAGTGCTTC.

The chain combines TRBV10-1 with TRBJ2-6, with D possibly matching TRBD1 (6 bases). The CDR3 covers 15 residues. CDR1 WNHNN and CDR2 SYGVQD come from the germline V gene (reference sequence). Deletions cut 2 bases from V and 2 bases from J, with 7 bases between. The CDR3 reads CASSEKGAGANVLTF. CDR3 coding DNA: TGCGCCAGCAGTGAGAAGGGGGCTGGGGCCAACGTCCTGACTTTC.

This rearrangement joins TRBV5-6 to TRBJ2-2; 10 bases are a match to TRBD2. After removal of 4 bases from V and 7 bases from J, the junction contained 7 bases not matched to a gene. Germline lookup yields CDR1 SGHDT and CDR2 YYEEEE. The CDR3 has 15 amino acids. The CDR3 protein is CASSAERGGGGELFF. CDR3 DNA: TGTGCCAGCAGCGCGGAGCGGGGGGGTGGCGGGGAGCTGTTTTTT.

CDR3 coding DNA: TGTGCCAGCAGCTCCACAGGGGGTGGGGCCAACGTCCTGACTTTC. The encoded protein is CASSSTGGGANVLTF. The chain couples TRBV7-3 to TRBJ2-6, with TRBD1 matching over 8 bases. CDR1 is SGHTA and CDR2 is FQGTGA in the germline V gene. There are 15 residues in the CDR3. After removal of 4 bases from V and 3 bases from J, the junction contained 2 bases not matched to a gene.

V usage is TRBV2 and J usage is TRBJ2-5, with D hard to call. CDR3 size: 15 residues. Looked up from germline, CDR1 is SNHLY and CDR2 is FYNNEI. Trimming took 3 bases from V and 4 from J, leaving 15 bases between them. The CDR3 spells CASSDYPQLRETQYF. The CDR3 nucleotides are TGTGCCAGCAGTGATTACCCTCAACTCCGAGAGACCCAGTACTTC.

This clone was counted a few times. The same CDR3 can be traced to other DNA sequences in this sample. The rearrangement joins TRBV5-1 to TRBJ2-5; 12 positions agree with TRBD2. Per the germline V gene, CDR1 is SGHRS and CDR2 is YFSETQ. The CDR3 totals 16 residues. The trim removed 4 bases at V and 2 bases at J, leaving 6 bases unmatched. The CDR3 sequence is CASSPGTSGSQETQYF. As DNA, the CDR3 is TGCGCCAGCAGCCCAGGGACTAGCGGGTCTCAAGAGACCCAGTACTTC.

The chain links TRBV10-3 to TRBJ1-1; 10 bases are a match to TRBD1. CDR1 ENHRY and CDR2 SYGVKD come from the germline V gene. CDR3 length equals 13 residues. Trimming removed 8 bases from V and 4 bases from J; junction bases left unmatched: 4. In DNA, the CDR3 is TGTGCCATCGCCGGACAGGGGGGCACTGAAGCTTTCTTT. It specifies CAIAGQGGTEAFF.

This chain uses TRBV7-2 with TRBJ2-5; D not resolved. V was shortened by 1 base and J by 4 bases, with 10 bases between the two germline ends. CDR1 SGHTA and CDR2 FQGNSA come from the germline V gene. This CDR3 has 14 amino acids. This CDR3 is CASSLDRWGETQYF. Here the CDR3 DNA reads TGTGCCAGCAGCTTAGACCGGTGGGGAGAGACCCAGTACTTC.

This clone was recorded only once. The chain couples TRBV5-6 to TRBJ1-6; a weak D match, TRBD1 (5 bases). Germline assignment: CDR1 SGHDT and CDR2 YYEEEE. V dropped 4 bases and J dropped 0 bases, with 11 bases sitting between them. The CDR3 sequence is 16 residues long. The CDR3 DNA is TGTGCCAGCAGCCCCGGGGGGAGCTCCTATAATTCACCCCTCCACTTT. Translation: CASSPGGSSYNSPLHF.

CDR3 DNA sequence: TGTGCCTGGTGTGGGGGGAGTTACAATGAGCAGTTCTTC. Protein: CAWCGGSYNEQFF. J is TRBJ2-1 and V is TRBV30; D is possibly TRBD2 (6 bases). Germline loops: CDR1 GTSNPN, CDR2 SVGIG (reference sequence). The CDR3 runs to 13 residues. The ends were cut back, 5 bases at V and 4 bases at J, with 12 bases in the middle.

This clone was seen only a few times. The chain has TRBV30 and TRBJ1-5; D gene uncertain. The length of the CDR3 is 13 residues. Trimming left V 3 bases short and J 3 bases short, with 9 bases between. CDR1 is GTSNPN and CDR2 is SVGIG in the germline V gene (reference sequence). The CDR3 region has the DNA TGTGCCTGGAGATCACAGCCCAATCAGCCCCAGCATTTT. It yields the protein CAWRSQPNQPQHF.

With regard to this clone: Other DNA sequences within the sample encode an identical CDR3. This chain joins TRBV7-2 and TRBJ1-5; D might be TRBD1 (5 bases). The V end lost 5 bases, the J end lost 2 bases, and 10 bases lay between the germline ends. This CDR3 comprises 14 residues. Germline CDR1 SGHTA, CDR2 FQGNSA. The CDR3 nucleotides are TGTGCCAGCAGCCAAGACAGCGGCAATCAGCCCCAGCATTTT. It yields the protein CASSQDSGNQPQHF.

This clone was found a few times. The sample carries other DNA sequences with the same CDR3. The chain links TRBV7-3 to TRBJ2-1; 7 bases match TRBD2. This CDR3 is built from 14 residues. Germline values: CDR1 SGHTA, CDR2 FQGTGA. Germline trimming cut 1 base from V and 7 bases from J; bases unmatched to any gene: 4. The CDR3 loop is CASSLSLAVNEQFF. CDR3 DNA sequence: TGTGCCAGCAGCTTAAGTCTAGCGGTTAATGAGCAGTTCTTC.

About this clone itself: This may stem from a read error, because a much larger clone lies one nucleotide away. V is TRBV11-2 and J is TRBJ2-7; TRBD2 aligns across 12 bases. From germline, CDR1 is SGHAT and CDR2 FQNNGV. Losses at the gene ends were 4 bases for V and 3 bases for J; bases not matched to a gene: 4. The CDR3 is 15 residues long. The CDR3 loop is CASSSGLAGFYEQYF. CDR3 DNA sequence: TGTGCCAGCAGCTCGGGACTAGCGGGCTTCTACGAGCAGTACTTC.

V usage is TRBV19 and J usage is TRBJ2-2; TRBD2 agrees at 13 bases. J lost 4 bases, V lost 5 bases, and 10 bases had no gene match. Looked up from germline, CDR1 is LNHDA and CDR2 is SQIVND (reference sequence). This CDR3 is built from 18 residues. The CDR3 region has the DNA TGTGCCAGTAGTTCCCCCTCCACTAGCGGGAGGGGCACCGGGGAGCTGTTTTTT. Amino acid sequence: CASSSPSTSGRGTGELFF.

This chain links TRBV4-1 with TRBJ2-3, with 9 positions matching TRBD2. The junction had 10 bases not matched to a gene; V was cut back by 7 bases and J by 2 bases. The CDR3 has 16 residues. Germline CDR1 and CDR2: MGHRA and YSYEKL. CDR3 sequence: CASTLRLAVITDTQYF. The DNA of the CDR3 is TGCGCCAGCACCCTAAGACTAGCGGTAATCACAGATACGCAGTATTTT.

The rearrangement uses TRBV7-8 and TRBJ2-5; TRBD2 aligns across 7 bases. Germline CDR1 reads SGHVS; CDR2 reads FQNEAQ. CDR3 length equals 17 residues. The V gene end was trimmed by 3 bases and the J gene end by 4 bases; junction bases not matched to a gene: 14. This CDR3 reads CASSFPWASGKGETQYF. For the CDR3, the DNA is TGTGCCAGCAGCTTCCCCTGGGCTAGCGGAAAAGGAGAGACCCAGTACTTC. Full variable domain (missing parts from reference TRBV7-8 and TRBJ2-5): GAGVSQSPRYKVAKRGQDVALRCDPISGHVSLFWYQQALGQGPEFLTYFQNEAQLDKSGLPSDRFFAERPEGSVSTLKIQRTQQEDSAVYLCASSFPWASGKGETQYFGPGTRLLVL.

This rearrangement joins TRBV29-1 to TRBJ1-2; D gene ambiguous. Germline V CDR1 and CDR2: SQVTM, ANQGSEA. V lost 3 bases, J lost 0 bases, and 8 bases lay in between. The length of the CDR3 is 13 residues. The CDR3: CSVDDKTNYGYTF. CDR3 DNA: TGCAGCGTTGACGACAAGACTAACTATGGCTACACCTTC.

The chain employs TRBV2 and TRBJ1-1, with 8 bases fitting TRBD1. The CDR3 loop spans 13 amino acids. CDR1 is SNHLY, CDR2 FYNNEI, per germline. Losses at the gene ends were 5 bases for V and 6 bases for J; bases not matched to a gene: 5. As DNA, the CDR3 is TGTGCCAGCAGTAGGACAGGGTCTGCTGAAGCTTTCTTT. It yields the protein CASSRTGSAEAFF.